These 14 T cell receptor beta chains were sequenced from one sample in a study of T-cell memory formation after mild COVID-19. From the 5' RACE reads, TCRdb called clonotypes with MiXCR, one entry per CDR3 protein. The top ten hold roughly 3.6% of the sample, which has around 220,000 distinct CDR3 sequences, 16% seen once. The sequenced sample consisted of PBMCs or a T cell subset sorted from them (not recorded which). These receptors all stem from a man aged 18 to 30 who had mild COVID-19 (a few samples of this study predate the infection). Cell type and time point are not known.

This clonotype showed up just a few times. The rearrangement joins TRBV6-2 or TRBV6-3 to TRBJ2-3; the D gene is possibly TRBD2 (7 bases). The CDR3 spans 12 residues. Germline V gene data show CDR1 as MNHEY and CDR2 as SVGEGT. Trimming removed 11 bases at V and 6 bases at J, with 15 bases between. Here the CDR3 reads CASRRGADTQYF. For the CDR3, the DNA is TGTGCCTCCCGTCGGGGGGCCGATACGCAGTATTTT.

This sequence joins TRBV5-1 and TRBJ2-5; TRBD1 matches at 8 bases. J lost 3 bases, V lost 4 bases, and 5 bases had no gene match. This CDR3 has 14 amino acids. Germline CDR1 SGHRS, CDR2 YFSETQ. This CDR3 is CASSIGQGKETQYF. In DNA, the CDR3 is TGCGCCAGCAGCATCGGACAGGGTAAAGAGACCCAGTACTTC.

This clonotype was counted only a few times. The CDR3: CATSRDLGSSYEQYF. In DNA, the CDR3 is TGTGCCACCAGCAGAGACCTTGGGAGCTCCTACGAGCAGTACTTC. The rearrangement joins TRBV15 to TRBJ2-7; D might be TRBD2 (5 bases). There are 15 residues in the CDR3. The ends were cut back, 0 bases at V and 0 bases at J, with 9 bases in the middle. Germline V CDR1 and CDR2: LNHNV, YYDKDF (reference sequence). Drawing the rest from reference TRBV15 and TRBJ2-7, the complete variable domain is DAMVIQNPRYQVTQFGKPVTLSCSQTLNHNVMYWYQQKSSQAPKLLFHYYDKDFNNEADTPDNFQSRRPNTSFCFLDIRSPGLGDTAMYLCATSRDLGSSYEQYFGPGTRLTVT.

This chain joins TRBV7-2 and TRBJ2-5, with TRBD1 as a possible D gene (5 bases). Trimming left V 5 bases short and J 3 bases short, with 10 bases between. The germline gives CDR1 SGHTA, CDR2 FQGNSA. The CDR3 extends over 13 amino acids. CDR3 in DNA: TGTGCCAGCAGCCCGGGCAGGGAAGAGACCCAGTACTTC. Translated, it gives CASSPGREETQYF.

CDR3 sequence: CSVEVRRGWATEAFF. CDR3 in DNA: TGCAGCGTTGAAGTTAGGCGGGGATGGGCCACTGAAGCTTTCTTT. The chain has TRBV29-1 and TRBJ1-1; unclear D gene. The CDR3 totals 15 residues. CDR1 is SQVTM, CDR2 ANQGSEA, per germline. Trimming cost V 1 base and J 4 bases, with 16 bases left between them.

The J gene is TRBJ2-5, the V gene TRBV20-1; tentatively, D is TRBD1 or TRBD2 (6 bases each). V lost 6 bases, J lost 3 bases, and 8 bases lay in between. Germline V gene data show CDR1 as DFQATT and CDR2 as SNEGSKA (reference sequence). The CDR3 extends over 11 amino acids. CDR3 nucleotides: TGCAGTGCGGGGGGCGAAGAGACCCAGTACTTC. It translates to CSAGGEETQYF.

This clonotype was picked up a small number of times. The genes are TRBV11-2 and TRBJ2-7; tentatively, D is TRBD1 (6 bases). Trimming pared 5 bases from V and 4 bases from J, leaving 18 bases between. This CDR3 has 15 residues. Germline lookup yields CDR1 SGHAT and CDR2 FQNNGV. CDR3 loop: CASSMQGTGVYEQYV. The CDR3 nucleotides read TGTGCCAGCAGCATGCAGGGGACCGGTGTGTACGAGCAGTACGTC.

The CDR3 loop reads CASSLRILRQISGANVLTF. CDR3 bases: TGCGCCAGCAGCCTTAGGATCCTCAGACAGATCTCTGGGGCCAACGTCCTGACTTTC. The chain links TRBV4-3 to TRBJ2-6, with D possibly TRBD1 on 5 matching bases. Deletions cut 4 bases from V and 0 bases from J, with 19 bases between. Germline loops: CDR1 LGHNA, CDR2 YSLEER. The CDR3 has 19 amino acids.

This clonotype appeared many times. The chain couples TRBV7-7 to TRBJ2-5; 10 nucleotides align to TRBD2. Germline-derived CDR1 and CDR2 are SSHAT and FNYEAQ (reference sequence). With 1 base clipped from V and 2 bases from J, the junction kept 4 bases outside the gene matches. CDR3 length: 16 amino acids. CDR3 DNA sequence: TGTGCCAGCAGCTTAGGAGGTAGCGGGGGGCAAGAGACCCAGTACTTC. Translated, it gives CASSLGGSGGQETQYF.

This chain connects TRBV5-4 to TRBJ2-1; TRBD2 matches 10 bases. Germline CDR1 is SGHNT and CDR2 is YYREEE (reference sequence). The CDR3 sequence is 15 residues long. After removal of 4 bases from V and 5 bases from J, the junction contained 6 bases not matched to a gene. CDR3 sequence: CASSRGLAVNNEQFF. The DNA for the CDR3 is TGTGCCAGCAGCCGAGGACTAGCGGTTAACAATGAGCAGTTCTTC.

V usage is TRBV18 and J usage is TRBJ1-5; perhaps TRBD1 as D (5 bases). The germline CDR1 and CDR2 sequences are KGHSH and LQKENI. Deletions cut 5 bases from V and 2 bases from J, with 10 bases between. This CDR3 has 14 residues. Here the CDR3 DNA reads TGTGCCAGCTCAGGGGGAAACGGCAATCAGCCCCAGCATTTT. Residues: CASSGGNGNQPQHF.

The chain links TRBV28 to TRBJ2-2, with 8 bases fitting TRBD2. The CDR3 spans 14 residues. V shed 6 bases and J 4 bases; nucleotides not matched to a gene: 4. Germline lookup yields CDR1 MDHEN and CDR2 SYDVKM. The CDR3 is CASSRGGSTGELFF. For the CDR3, the DNA is TGTGCCAGCAGCCGCGGGGGGTCCACCGGGGAGCTGTTTTTT.

This clonotype was observed a few times. V is TRBV12-3 or TRBV12-4 and J is TRBJ1-5; TRBD1 is a possible D gene (5 bases). The V end was cut by 3 bases, the J end by 6 bases, with 9 bases between. The CDR3 sequence is 13 residues long. This CDR3 is CASSLGVAQPQHF. The CDR3 DNA follows: TGTGCCAGCAGTTTGGGGGTGGCTCAGCCCCAGCATTTT.

The rearrangement uses TRBV4-1 and TRBJ2-5; tentatively, D is TRBD2 (6 bases). Germline V CDR1 and CDR2: MGHRA, YSYEKL. Deletions cut 0 bases from V and 7 bases from J, with 18 bases between. CDR3 length: 16 amino acids. CDR3 protein: CASSQEGGIGLGTQYF. In DNA form, the CDR3 reads TGCGCCAGCAGCCAAGAAGGAGGGATCGGACTCGGGACCCAGTACTTC.